This T cell receptor (beta chain) was found in a study of response to subunit inactivated influenza vaccine. Study observations and caveats: Authors suggested each seasonal flu vaccination may recruit only limited numbers of new T cells.

For this clonotype: Its antigen is unidentified.

TCRdb reprocessed the RT-PCR reads via MiXCR and lists one record per CDR3 protein. Seen here are 150,000 or so distinct CDR3 sequences, around 11% observed once, and the top ten hold about 40%. Per germline, CDR1 SQVTM and CDR2 ANQGSEA. The CDR3 sequence is 14 residues long. This chain connects TRBV29-1 to TRBJ2-7; maybe TRBD2 (6 bases). This material consisted of CD8+ T cells sorted from PBMCs, taken around 25 months after vaccination. This TCR was sampled from a man between 50 and 75 years old who received an inactivated influenza vaccine. CDR3 bases: TGCAGAGAAGGTAGGGAGCGGGCCTCCTACGAGCAGTACTTC. Its protein product is CREGRERASYEQYF.